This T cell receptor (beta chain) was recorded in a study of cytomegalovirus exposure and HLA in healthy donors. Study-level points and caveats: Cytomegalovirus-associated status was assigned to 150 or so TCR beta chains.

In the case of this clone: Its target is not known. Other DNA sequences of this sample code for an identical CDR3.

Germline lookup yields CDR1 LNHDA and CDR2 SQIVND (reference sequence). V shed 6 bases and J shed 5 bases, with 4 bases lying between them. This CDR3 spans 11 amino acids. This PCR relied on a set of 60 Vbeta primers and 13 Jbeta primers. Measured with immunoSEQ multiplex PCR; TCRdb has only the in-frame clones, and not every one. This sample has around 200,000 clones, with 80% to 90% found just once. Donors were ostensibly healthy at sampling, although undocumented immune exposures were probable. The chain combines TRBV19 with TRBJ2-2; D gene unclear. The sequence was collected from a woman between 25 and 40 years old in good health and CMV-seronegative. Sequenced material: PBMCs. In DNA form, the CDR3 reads TGTGCCAGTAGAGAGACCGGGGAGCTGTTTTTT. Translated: CASRETGELFF. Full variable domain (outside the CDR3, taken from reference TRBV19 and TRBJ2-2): DGGITQSPKYLFRKEGQNVTLSCEQNLNHDAMYWYRQDPGQGLRLIYYSQIVNDFQKGDIAEGYSVSREKKESFPLTVTSAQKNPTAFYLCASRETGELFFGEGSRLTVL.